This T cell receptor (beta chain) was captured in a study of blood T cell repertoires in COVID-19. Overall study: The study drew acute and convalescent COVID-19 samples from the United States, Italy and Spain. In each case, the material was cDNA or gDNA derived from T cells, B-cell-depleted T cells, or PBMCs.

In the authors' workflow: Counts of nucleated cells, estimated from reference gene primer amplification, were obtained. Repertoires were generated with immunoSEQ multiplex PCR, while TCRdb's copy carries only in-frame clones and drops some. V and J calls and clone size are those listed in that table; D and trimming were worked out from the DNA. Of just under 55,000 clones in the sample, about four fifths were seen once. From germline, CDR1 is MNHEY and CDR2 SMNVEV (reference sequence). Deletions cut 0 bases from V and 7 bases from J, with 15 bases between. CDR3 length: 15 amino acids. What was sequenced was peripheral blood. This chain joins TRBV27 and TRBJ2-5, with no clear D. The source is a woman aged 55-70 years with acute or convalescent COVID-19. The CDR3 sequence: CASSLSTSRPGTQYF. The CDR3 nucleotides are TGTGCCAGCAGTTTATCAACCTCGCGACCGGGGACCCAGTACTTC.